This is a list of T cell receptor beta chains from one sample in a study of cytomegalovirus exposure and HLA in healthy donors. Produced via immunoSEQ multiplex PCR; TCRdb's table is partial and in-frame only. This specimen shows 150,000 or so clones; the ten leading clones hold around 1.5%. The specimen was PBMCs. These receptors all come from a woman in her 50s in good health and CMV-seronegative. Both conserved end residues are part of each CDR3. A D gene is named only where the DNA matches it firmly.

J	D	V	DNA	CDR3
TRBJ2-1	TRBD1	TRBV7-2	TGTGCCAGCAGCTCCCACAGGGGTAACAATGAGCAGTTCTTC	CASSSHRGNNEQFF
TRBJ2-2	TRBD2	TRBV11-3	TGTGCCAGCAGCGGAGGACTAGCGGGAGGGCCAGGGGGGGAGCTGTTTTTT	CASSGGLAGGPGGELFF
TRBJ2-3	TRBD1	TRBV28	TGTGCCAGCAGCTCCTTCGACAGGGGAAAAAGCACAGATACGCAGTATTTT	CASSSFDRGKSTDTQYF
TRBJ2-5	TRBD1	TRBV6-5	TGTGCCACCGCACGGACAGGGGGTGAAGAGACCCAGTACTTC	CATARTGGEETQYF
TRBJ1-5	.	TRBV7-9	TGTGCCCCCTGGTGGGGGGGCCATCAGCCCCAGCATTTT	CAPWWGGHQPQHF
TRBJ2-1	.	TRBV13	TGTGCCAGCAGCCCCCTACGGGAGCAGTTCTTC	CASSPLREQFF
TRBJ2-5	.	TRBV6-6	TGTGCCAGCAGTTACTCGCATGTGTCTAAGGAGACCCAGTACTTC	CASSYSHVSKETQYF
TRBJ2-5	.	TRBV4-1	TGCGCCAGCAGCCGAGCGGCCCAAGAGACCCAGTACTTC	CASSRAAQETQYF
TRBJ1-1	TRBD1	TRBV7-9	TGTGCCAGCAGCTGGGGACAGGGAACTGAAGCTTTCTTT	CASSWGQGTEAFF
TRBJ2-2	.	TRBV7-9	TGTGCCAGCAGCTCAGGGTTGTACGGGGAGCTGTTTTTT	CASSSGLYGELFF
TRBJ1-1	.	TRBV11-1	TGTGCCAGCACCCCCGGGGGACGTGTGATGAACACTGAAGCTTTCTTT	CASTPGGRVMNTEAFF
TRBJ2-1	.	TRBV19	TGTGCCAGTAACCCTAGCGAGGGAGGCAATGAGCAGTTCTTC	CASNPSEGGNEQFF
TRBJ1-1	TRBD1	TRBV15	TGTGCCACCAGCAGAGATCGAGGGACAGGCACTGAAGCTTTCTTT	CATSRDRGTGTEAFF
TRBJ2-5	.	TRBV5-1	TGCGCCAGCAGAGTGGGCGGGAAATGGGGATCAGAGACCCAGTACTTC	CASRVGGKWGSETQYF
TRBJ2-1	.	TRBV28	TGTGCCAGCACCCCGGGACTCCCCGACAATGAGCAGTTCTTC	CASTPGLPDNEQFF
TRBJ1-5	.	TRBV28	TGTGCCAGCAGTTTAGTGGGAGGCAATCAGCCCCAGCATTTT	CASSLVGGNQPQHF
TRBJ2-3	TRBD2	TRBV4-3	TGCGCCAGCAGCCAAGATCTAGCGGGAGATTGGGCAGATACGCAGTATTTT	CASSQDLAGDWADTQYF
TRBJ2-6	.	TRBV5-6	TGTGCCAGCAGCTTGGGGACTACCCTGCACACTGGGGCCAACGTCCTGACTTTC	CASSLGTTLHTGANVLTF
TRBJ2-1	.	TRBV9	TGTGCCAGCAGCGTAGTAGCGGACTCCTACAATGAGCAGTTCTTC	CASSVVADSYNEQFF
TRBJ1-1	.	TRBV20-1	TGCAGTGCTAACATGAACACTGAAGCTTTCTTT	CSANMNTEAFF
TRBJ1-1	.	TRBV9	TGTGCCAGCAGCCCGACAGGTTTGAACACTGAAGCTTTCTTT	CASSPTGLNTEAFF
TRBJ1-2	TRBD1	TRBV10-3	TGTGCCTCCGGGACAGGGGCTTCTAACTATGGCTACACCTTC	CASGTGASNYGYTF
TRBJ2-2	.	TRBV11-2	TGTGCCAGCAGCTCCCTGCCGGGGGTGGGTACCGGGGAGCTGTTTTTT	CASSSLPGVGTGELFF
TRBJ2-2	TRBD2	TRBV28	TGTGCCAGCAGTCAGCTTTCAGCGGGAAACACCGGGGAGCTGTTTTTT	CASSQLSAGNTGELFF